The following is a T cell receptor (beta chain) sequence with its context. CDR1 and CDR2 (germline): LGHNA, YNFKEQ. Unmatched junction bases numbered 6, after V lost 0 bases and J lost 9 bases. The CDR3 has 15 residues. Sequencing was performed with immunoSEQ multiplex PCR; in TCRdb, only in-frame clones are kept and a portion is missing. The data show about 230,000 clones, with over 65% seen just once and under 3% held by the top ten. The record originates from a study of blood T cell repertoires in COVID-19. The chain employs TRBV4-2 and TRBJ2-1, with 9 bases identical to TRBD2. Sequenced input: peripheral blood. This receptor was identified in a woman in her 70s with active or convalescent COVID-19. The DNA of the CDR3 is TGTGCCAGCAGCCAAGAAGGCGGGGGGGCCATTGAGCAGTTCTTC. It is translated as CASSQEGGGAIEQFF.